This T cell receptor (beta chain) was identified in a study of T cell responses to AZD1222 COVID-19 vaccine. Findings of the study overall: It was only after the peak T cell response that any repertoires were sampled.

Details on this clone: Its target is not known.

The table came from immunoSEQ multiplex PCR; TCRdb's copy has only in-frame clones and leaves some out. The table shows over 150,000 clones, with around 90% occurring only once. The CDR3 loop spans 15 amino acids. Per germline, CDR1 MDHEN and CDR2 SYDVKM. J was trimmed by 2 bases and V by 1 base; bases with no gene match: 4. The TCR sequence derives from an adult in good health. This chain joins TRBV28 and TRBJ2-7, with 8 bases that match TRBD1. The specimen was peripheral blood, collected on day 0 of AZD1222 vaccination. CDR3 DNA: TGTGCCAGCAGTTTATTTCCGGGACAGGCCTACGAGCAGTACTTC. The encoded protein is CASSLFPGQAYEQYF. The whole variable domain, remainder taken from reference TRBV28 and TRBJ2-7, is DVKVTQSSRYLVKRTGEKVFLECVQDMDHENMFWYRQDPGLGLRLIYFSYDVKMKEKGDIPEGYSVSREKKERFSLILESASTNQTSMYLCASSLFPGQAYEQYFGPGTRLTVT.